This is a list of T cell receptor beta chains from one sample in a study of shared clonotypes between healthy human individuals. Generated by immunoSEQ multiplex PCR, the TCRdb table keeps only in-frame clones and is missing some. The data hold roughly 2.2 million clones, with approximately 93% observed a single time. Sequences were obtained from naive CD4+ T cells from PBMCs. These receptor sequences come from a man aged 18 to 30 in good health. Some clones in this sample may be carry-over from other donors' samples. Both conserved end residues are part of each CDR3. Size tells how often a clone was seen (once, few, many) or the class of an expanded clone, and some rows leave it out.

V	size	CDR3
TRBV15	-	CATSRGRGTGELFF
TRBV5-4	once	CASSLIGQRYEQYF
TRBV9	-	CASSVRQDYGNTIYF
TRBV15	-	CATSRGLAGSYEQYF
TRBV6-5	-	CASSLQAPNYGYTF
TRBV9	-	CASSLRTGVGTEAFF
TRBV20-1	-	CSARWETQYF
TRBV4-2	-	CASSQPGLADNEQFF
TRBV27	-	CASSRTGTSGTYEQYF
TRBV28	-	CASSPYGRHQPQHF
TRBV6-5	-	CASSGLAGWKQFF
TRBV30	-	CAWSVQGAIQPQHF
TRBV7-6	-	CASSFLPGLPGYNEQFF
TRBV9	-	CASSRDSGNTIYF
TRBV15	-	CATSRGGIRDSSYEQYF
TRBV28	-	CASSYDRGYEQFF
TRBV5-1	-	CASSLVPQAQNTGELFF
TRBV28	-	CASSFGQVHYTF
TRBV29-1	-	CSVKGQGTSEAFF
TRBV28	-	CASRGRASGVYEQYF
TRBV5-1	-	CASSLVTGANEKLFF
TRBV10-3	-	CAIQTVGDTQYF
TRBV2	-	CASSEEQQGTGELFF
TRBV11-1	-	CASSRDRVYEQYF
TRBV5-1	-	CASSPTSGSHEQYF
TRBV10-3	-	CAISGGSDTQYF
TRBV7-8	-	CASSPNPLVF
TRBV5-1	-	CASSLGFDSGPRRTEAFF
TRBV5-1	once	CASSPGTSQETQYF
TRBV7-9	-	CASSFAGDPYEQYF
TRBV7-9	-	CASSSGLATETQYF
TRBV28	-	CASEAGTLFYNEQFF
TRBV5-1	-	CASSRGRSSYEQYF
TRBV6-4	-	CASSDSVGADTQYF
TRBV6-5	-	CASSYRDGNYEQYF
TRBV27	once	CASSLRGGRERAVNEQFF
TRBV9	few	CASSGLGGSEAFF
TRBV18	-	CASSSQTVEYGYTF
TRBV6-1	-	CASSLSTTYGYTF
TRBV2	few	CASRPGQGIWNTEAFF
TRBV4-2	-	CASSPVVEGAGELFF
TRBV4-1	-	CASSRPGQGSEQYF
TRBV2	-	CASSGGRVRDTEAFF
TRBV5-1	few	CASSLGVSGANVLTF
TRBV7-9	-	CASSSGTPEEPQYF
TRBV9	-	CASSAETGTGRYTF
TRBV5-1	-	CASSLQGVRDSGANVLTF
TRBV28	-	CASSLDRPYEQYF
TRBV18	-	CASSPPTRPDTQYF
TRBV7-2	-	CASSLGQGRNEQFF